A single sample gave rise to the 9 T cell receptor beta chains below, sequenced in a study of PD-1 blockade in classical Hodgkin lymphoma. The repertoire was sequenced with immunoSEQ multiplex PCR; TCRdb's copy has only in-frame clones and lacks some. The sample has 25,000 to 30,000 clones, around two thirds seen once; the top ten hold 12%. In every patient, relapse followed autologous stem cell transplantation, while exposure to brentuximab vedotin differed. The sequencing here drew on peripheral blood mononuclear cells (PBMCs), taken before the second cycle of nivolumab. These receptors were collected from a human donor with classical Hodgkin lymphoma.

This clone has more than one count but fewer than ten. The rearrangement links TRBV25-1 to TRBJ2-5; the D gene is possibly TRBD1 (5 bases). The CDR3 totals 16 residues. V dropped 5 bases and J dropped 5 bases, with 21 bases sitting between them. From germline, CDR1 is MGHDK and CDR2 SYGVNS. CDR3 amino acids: CASSSTTETKIETQYF. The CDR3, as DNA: TGTGCCAGCAGTTCGACGACAGAAACCAAGATCGAGACCCAGTACTTC.

The CDR3 DNA reads TGTGCCAGCAGCCTGGACAGATACAATGAGCAGTTCTTC. Amino acids: CASSLDRYNEQFF. This rearrangement joins TRBV28 to TRBJ2-1; TRBD1 might be the D (6 bases). The V gene's germline CDR1 is MDHEN and CDR2 SYDVKM. The CDR3 sequence is 13 residues long. Trimming pared 6 bases from V and 4 bases from J, leaving 10 bases between.

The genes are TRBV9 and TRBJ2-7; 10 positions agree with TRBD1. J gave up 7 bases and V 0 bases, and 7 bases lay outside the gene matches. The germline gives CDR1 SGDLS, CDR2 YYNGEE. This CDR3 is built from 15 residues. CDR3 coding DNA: TGTGCCAGCAGCGTAGACCGACAGGGGGCAGGGGAGCAGTACTTC. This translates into CASSVDRQGAGEQYF.

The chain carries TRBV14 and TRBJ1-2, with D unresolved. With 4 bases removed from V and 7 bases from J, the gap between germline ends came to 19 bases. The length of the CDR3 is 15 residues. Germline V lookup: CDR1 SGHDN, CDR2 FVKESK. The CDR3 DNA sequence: TGTGCCAGCAGCCCAAGCGGGGTTAGCCGGGCTGGCTACACCTTC. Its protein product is CASSPSGVSRAGYTF.

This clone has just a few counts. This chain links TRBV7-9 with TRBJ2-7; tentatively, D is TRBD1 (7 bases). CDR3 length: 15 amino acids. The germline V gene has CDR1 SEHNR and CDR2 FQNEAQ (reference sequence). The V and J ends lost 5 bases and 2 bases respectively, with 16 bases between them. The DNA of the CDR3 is TGTGCCAGCAGCGAAGGAGGGGGCCGTACCTACGAGCAGTACTTC. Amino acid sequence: CASSEGGGRTYEQYF.

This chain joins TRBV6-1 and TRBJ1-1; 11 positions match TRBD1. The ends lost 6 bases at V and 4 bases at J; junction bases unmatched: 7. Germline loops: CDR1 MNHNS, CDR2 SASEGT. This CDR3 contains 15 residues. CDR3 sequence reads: CASRRTGGEGTEAFF. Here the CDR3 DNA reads TGTGCCAGCAGGAGGACAGGGGGCGAGGGCACTGAAGCTTTCTTT.

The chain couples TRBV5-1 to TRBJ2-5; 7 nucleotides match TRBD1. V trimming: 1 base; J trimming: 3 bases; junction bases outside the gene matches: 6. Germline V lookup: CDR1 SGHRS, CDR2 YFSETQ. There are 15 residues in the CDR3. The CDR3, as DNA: TGCGCCAGCAGCTTGTTCCGTGGGACAGAAGAGACCCAGTACTTC. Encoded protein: CASSLFRGTEETQYF. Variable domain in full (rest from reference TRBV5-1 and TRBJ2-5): KAGVTQTPRYLIKTRGQQVTLSCSPISGHRSVSWYQQTPGQGLQFLFEYFSETQRNKGNFPGRFSGRQFSNSRSEMNVSTLELGDSALYLCASSLFRGTEETQYFGPGTRLLVL.

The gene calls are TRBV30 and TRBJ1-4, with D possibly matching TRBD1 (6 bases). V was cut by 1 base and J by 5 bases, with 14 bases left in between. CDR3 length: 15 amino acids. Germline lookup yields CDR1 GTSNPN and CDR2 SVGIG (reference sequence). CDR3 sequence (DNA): TGTGCCTGGAGTGACCTAACAGGGTTGAATGAAAAACTGTTTTTT. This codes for CAWSDLTGLNEKLFF.

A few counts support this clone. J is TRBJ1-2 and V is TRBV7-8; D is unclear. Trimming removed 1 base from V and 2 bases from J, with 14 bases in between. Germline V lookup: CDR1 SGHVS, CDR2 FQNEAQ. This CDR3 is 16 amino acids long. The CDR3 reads CASSLEPATRNYGYTF. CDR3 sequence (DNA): TGTGCCAGCAGCTTAGAGCCAGCTACTAGGAACTATGGCTACACCTTC.